A selection of T cell receptor beta chains follows, all from one sample in a study of blood T cell repertoires in COVID-19. This table comes from immunoSEQ multiplex PCR, and its TCRdb copy is limited to in-frame clones, with some not included. Of about 170,000 clones listed, roughly 86% are singletons. Sequencing was carried out using peripheral blood. The origin of the receptors is an elderly woman with COVID-19, enrolled during active disease. Both conserved end residues are part of each CDR3.

>TRBV11-3
CASSEGVANTGELFF
>TRBV7-7
CASSLRRTGQETQYF
>TRBV2
CATSRWTDNEKLFF
>TRBV5-1
CASSLVRTGPYNEQFF
>TRBV10-2
CASTGQGNTAQYF
>TRBV9
CASSPTSGKNNEQFF
>TRBV4-1
CASSPRLAGGPGETQYF
>TRBV4-3
CASSPSGGKDEQFF
>TRBV2
CASSDRWSEQYF
>TRBV2
CASSRLAGGLSTDTQYF
>TRBV5-1
CASSTGQHTEAFF
>TRBV5-1
CASSLVSGNSGANVLTF